Reported below is one TCR beta chain. The sample is drawn from a study of technical replicates of blood from a handful of donors. Assay: immunoSEQ multiplex PCR; the TCRdb copy retains only in-frame clones and omits some. The profile covers about 75,000 clones, with approximately 96% appearing a single time and about 0.27% taken by the ten largest. The CDR3 extends over 13 amino acids. The germline gives CDR1 SNHLY, CDR2 FYNNEI. Trimming removed 6 bases from V and 6 bases from J, with 11 bases in between. The chain carries TRBV2 and TRBJ1-4; D remains unclear. Sequencing was carried out using T cells isolated from PBMCs. The source of this sequence is a human donor in good health. The CDR3 DNA reads as TGTGCCAGCAGGAGGGAACAGTATGAAAAACTGTTTTTT. It yields the protein CASRREQYEKLFF.